The subject of this entry is one TCR beta chain. This clone was found once. This receptor's antigen is unknown. No clone much larger than this one lies a single base away; base qualities are absent. This sample stems from a study of shared clonotypes between healthy human individuals (dated by TCRdb to about 2020). Study-level background: The cohort included three men and a couple of women between 18 and 49 years of age. For each donor, three plates each were used for CD4 naive and CD4 memory, two plates were used for CD8 naive, and one plate was used for CD8 memory. To estimate repertoire size and how much clonotype sharing occurs between individuals, the study deeply sequenced the blood TCR repertoires of five healthy adults. To increase sequencing depth and limit assay-specific biases, different laboratories used diverse techniques to prepare libraries and sequence TCR repertoires. Between about 0.9 and 10 billion PBMCs per donor were obtained by leukapheresis. Points the paper makes about the study in general: About 5% of naive CD4, around 4% of naive CD8, about 2.5% of memory CD4, and 0.4% of memory CD8 clonotypes were shared across four donors. Pairwise subsampling indicated that sequencing depth was expected to affect the degree of clonotype sharing among donors. Naive subsets generally had larger estimated clonotype richness than memory subsets. Incomplete sequencing was indicated by rarefaction of sorted-subset datasets, despite the large sequencing depth. Because the study included a small number of donors, the genetic and exposure-history diversity represented was limited. Compared with non-shared clonotypes, the clonotypes found in all four sorted-subset donors had higher generation probabilities. Sampling was restricted to blood, and TCR repertoires in tissues likely differ from the TCR repertoires found in blood.

The donors were healthy, HIV-negative adults who had no recently reported acute infections or vaccinations. Every donor was a Caucasian adult residing in Nashville, Tennessee, USA. CD4+ T cells were enriched through magnetic negative selection, after which naive cells were positively selected on CD45RA and the remaining negative fraction served as the memory subset. Blood was collected by leukapheresis, and PBMCs were isolated by Ficoll-Histopaque density gradient centrifugation and then cryopreserved in liquid nitrogen vapor phase. Analytical flow cytometry was used to check the purity and quantity of each magnetically sorted T cell population. Genomic DNA was isolated from each sorted fraction and quantified by UV absorbance on a Nanodrop 2000c. TCR CDR3 regions were amplified from genomic DNA by multiplex PCR using the deep immunoSEQ assay. Extracted genomic DNA from each cell subset was distributed evenly across all wells of several immunoSEQ 96-well plates, and each plate was treated as a replicate. For sorted subsets, around 200 ng genomic DNA, equal to 30,000 to 35,000 T cell genomes, was loaded into each replicate PCR. The purified libraries were quantified using a Qubit 3.0 fluorometer, sized with a Bioanalyzer 2100, and then quantified again using the KAPA Library Quantification kit. Every immunoSEQ 96-well plate was sequenced on a separate single-read 150-cycle Illumina NextSeq 550 flow cell. In the source study's methods: Because the immunoSEQ output held only junctional sequences and lacked quality scores, the filtering could not match the filtering applied to full-length reads. Sequences were annotated with PyIR, a Python wrapper for IgBLAST v1.9, using IMGT germline references to assign V/J genes and CDR3. Reads with weak V/J assignments (E-value above 1e-6), missing CDR3, stop codons, out-of-frame junctions, or ambiguous translated residues were removed. V3J clonotypes were defined as sequences sharing the same inferred V gene, J gene, and CDR3 amino acid sequence. To compute the percentage overlap between repertoires, the number of shared unique clonotypes was divided by the size of the smaller repertoire. Repertoire richness was assessed with RTK rarefaction, the Chao1 estimator, and Recon v2.1 estimates of unobserved clonotypes. Generation probabilities were computed with OLGA for all TCRbeta clonotypes obtained by the gDNA method from several donors. In its TCRdb copy, this immuneACCESS table keeps in-frame sequences only and misses some clones. Where compared with another copy, unresolved V genes explain less than half of these, and the others have no known cause. V, J and clone size are those of that table, while D and trimming were read from the DNA. The sample records more than 2 million clones, around 95% of which are singletons. Of the sample, approximately 0.13% falls within the top ten clones.

The CDR3 measures 15 amino acids from cysteine to phenylalanine. This entry keeps only the CDR3 DNA: 45 bases, framed from base 1. The germline V gene (reference sequence) specifies SEHNR as CDR1 and FQNEAQ as CDR2. V is cut by 1 base and J by 7 bases, and the space between the germline ends is 14 bases. The TCR comes from a man in his late teens or twenties in good health. Source material: naive CD4+ T cells sorted from blood. According to the study, the label for this sample's cell subset or site signals: CD45RA+ positively selected. The V and J genes are TRBV7-9 and TRBJ2-1; the D match is possibly TRBD1 or TRBD2, with 5 bases aligned in each. The CDR3 sequence is CASSLGGAALNEQFF. The DNA sequence is given as TGTGCCAGCAGCTTAGGAGGGGCGGCTTTAAATGAGCAGTTCTTC.